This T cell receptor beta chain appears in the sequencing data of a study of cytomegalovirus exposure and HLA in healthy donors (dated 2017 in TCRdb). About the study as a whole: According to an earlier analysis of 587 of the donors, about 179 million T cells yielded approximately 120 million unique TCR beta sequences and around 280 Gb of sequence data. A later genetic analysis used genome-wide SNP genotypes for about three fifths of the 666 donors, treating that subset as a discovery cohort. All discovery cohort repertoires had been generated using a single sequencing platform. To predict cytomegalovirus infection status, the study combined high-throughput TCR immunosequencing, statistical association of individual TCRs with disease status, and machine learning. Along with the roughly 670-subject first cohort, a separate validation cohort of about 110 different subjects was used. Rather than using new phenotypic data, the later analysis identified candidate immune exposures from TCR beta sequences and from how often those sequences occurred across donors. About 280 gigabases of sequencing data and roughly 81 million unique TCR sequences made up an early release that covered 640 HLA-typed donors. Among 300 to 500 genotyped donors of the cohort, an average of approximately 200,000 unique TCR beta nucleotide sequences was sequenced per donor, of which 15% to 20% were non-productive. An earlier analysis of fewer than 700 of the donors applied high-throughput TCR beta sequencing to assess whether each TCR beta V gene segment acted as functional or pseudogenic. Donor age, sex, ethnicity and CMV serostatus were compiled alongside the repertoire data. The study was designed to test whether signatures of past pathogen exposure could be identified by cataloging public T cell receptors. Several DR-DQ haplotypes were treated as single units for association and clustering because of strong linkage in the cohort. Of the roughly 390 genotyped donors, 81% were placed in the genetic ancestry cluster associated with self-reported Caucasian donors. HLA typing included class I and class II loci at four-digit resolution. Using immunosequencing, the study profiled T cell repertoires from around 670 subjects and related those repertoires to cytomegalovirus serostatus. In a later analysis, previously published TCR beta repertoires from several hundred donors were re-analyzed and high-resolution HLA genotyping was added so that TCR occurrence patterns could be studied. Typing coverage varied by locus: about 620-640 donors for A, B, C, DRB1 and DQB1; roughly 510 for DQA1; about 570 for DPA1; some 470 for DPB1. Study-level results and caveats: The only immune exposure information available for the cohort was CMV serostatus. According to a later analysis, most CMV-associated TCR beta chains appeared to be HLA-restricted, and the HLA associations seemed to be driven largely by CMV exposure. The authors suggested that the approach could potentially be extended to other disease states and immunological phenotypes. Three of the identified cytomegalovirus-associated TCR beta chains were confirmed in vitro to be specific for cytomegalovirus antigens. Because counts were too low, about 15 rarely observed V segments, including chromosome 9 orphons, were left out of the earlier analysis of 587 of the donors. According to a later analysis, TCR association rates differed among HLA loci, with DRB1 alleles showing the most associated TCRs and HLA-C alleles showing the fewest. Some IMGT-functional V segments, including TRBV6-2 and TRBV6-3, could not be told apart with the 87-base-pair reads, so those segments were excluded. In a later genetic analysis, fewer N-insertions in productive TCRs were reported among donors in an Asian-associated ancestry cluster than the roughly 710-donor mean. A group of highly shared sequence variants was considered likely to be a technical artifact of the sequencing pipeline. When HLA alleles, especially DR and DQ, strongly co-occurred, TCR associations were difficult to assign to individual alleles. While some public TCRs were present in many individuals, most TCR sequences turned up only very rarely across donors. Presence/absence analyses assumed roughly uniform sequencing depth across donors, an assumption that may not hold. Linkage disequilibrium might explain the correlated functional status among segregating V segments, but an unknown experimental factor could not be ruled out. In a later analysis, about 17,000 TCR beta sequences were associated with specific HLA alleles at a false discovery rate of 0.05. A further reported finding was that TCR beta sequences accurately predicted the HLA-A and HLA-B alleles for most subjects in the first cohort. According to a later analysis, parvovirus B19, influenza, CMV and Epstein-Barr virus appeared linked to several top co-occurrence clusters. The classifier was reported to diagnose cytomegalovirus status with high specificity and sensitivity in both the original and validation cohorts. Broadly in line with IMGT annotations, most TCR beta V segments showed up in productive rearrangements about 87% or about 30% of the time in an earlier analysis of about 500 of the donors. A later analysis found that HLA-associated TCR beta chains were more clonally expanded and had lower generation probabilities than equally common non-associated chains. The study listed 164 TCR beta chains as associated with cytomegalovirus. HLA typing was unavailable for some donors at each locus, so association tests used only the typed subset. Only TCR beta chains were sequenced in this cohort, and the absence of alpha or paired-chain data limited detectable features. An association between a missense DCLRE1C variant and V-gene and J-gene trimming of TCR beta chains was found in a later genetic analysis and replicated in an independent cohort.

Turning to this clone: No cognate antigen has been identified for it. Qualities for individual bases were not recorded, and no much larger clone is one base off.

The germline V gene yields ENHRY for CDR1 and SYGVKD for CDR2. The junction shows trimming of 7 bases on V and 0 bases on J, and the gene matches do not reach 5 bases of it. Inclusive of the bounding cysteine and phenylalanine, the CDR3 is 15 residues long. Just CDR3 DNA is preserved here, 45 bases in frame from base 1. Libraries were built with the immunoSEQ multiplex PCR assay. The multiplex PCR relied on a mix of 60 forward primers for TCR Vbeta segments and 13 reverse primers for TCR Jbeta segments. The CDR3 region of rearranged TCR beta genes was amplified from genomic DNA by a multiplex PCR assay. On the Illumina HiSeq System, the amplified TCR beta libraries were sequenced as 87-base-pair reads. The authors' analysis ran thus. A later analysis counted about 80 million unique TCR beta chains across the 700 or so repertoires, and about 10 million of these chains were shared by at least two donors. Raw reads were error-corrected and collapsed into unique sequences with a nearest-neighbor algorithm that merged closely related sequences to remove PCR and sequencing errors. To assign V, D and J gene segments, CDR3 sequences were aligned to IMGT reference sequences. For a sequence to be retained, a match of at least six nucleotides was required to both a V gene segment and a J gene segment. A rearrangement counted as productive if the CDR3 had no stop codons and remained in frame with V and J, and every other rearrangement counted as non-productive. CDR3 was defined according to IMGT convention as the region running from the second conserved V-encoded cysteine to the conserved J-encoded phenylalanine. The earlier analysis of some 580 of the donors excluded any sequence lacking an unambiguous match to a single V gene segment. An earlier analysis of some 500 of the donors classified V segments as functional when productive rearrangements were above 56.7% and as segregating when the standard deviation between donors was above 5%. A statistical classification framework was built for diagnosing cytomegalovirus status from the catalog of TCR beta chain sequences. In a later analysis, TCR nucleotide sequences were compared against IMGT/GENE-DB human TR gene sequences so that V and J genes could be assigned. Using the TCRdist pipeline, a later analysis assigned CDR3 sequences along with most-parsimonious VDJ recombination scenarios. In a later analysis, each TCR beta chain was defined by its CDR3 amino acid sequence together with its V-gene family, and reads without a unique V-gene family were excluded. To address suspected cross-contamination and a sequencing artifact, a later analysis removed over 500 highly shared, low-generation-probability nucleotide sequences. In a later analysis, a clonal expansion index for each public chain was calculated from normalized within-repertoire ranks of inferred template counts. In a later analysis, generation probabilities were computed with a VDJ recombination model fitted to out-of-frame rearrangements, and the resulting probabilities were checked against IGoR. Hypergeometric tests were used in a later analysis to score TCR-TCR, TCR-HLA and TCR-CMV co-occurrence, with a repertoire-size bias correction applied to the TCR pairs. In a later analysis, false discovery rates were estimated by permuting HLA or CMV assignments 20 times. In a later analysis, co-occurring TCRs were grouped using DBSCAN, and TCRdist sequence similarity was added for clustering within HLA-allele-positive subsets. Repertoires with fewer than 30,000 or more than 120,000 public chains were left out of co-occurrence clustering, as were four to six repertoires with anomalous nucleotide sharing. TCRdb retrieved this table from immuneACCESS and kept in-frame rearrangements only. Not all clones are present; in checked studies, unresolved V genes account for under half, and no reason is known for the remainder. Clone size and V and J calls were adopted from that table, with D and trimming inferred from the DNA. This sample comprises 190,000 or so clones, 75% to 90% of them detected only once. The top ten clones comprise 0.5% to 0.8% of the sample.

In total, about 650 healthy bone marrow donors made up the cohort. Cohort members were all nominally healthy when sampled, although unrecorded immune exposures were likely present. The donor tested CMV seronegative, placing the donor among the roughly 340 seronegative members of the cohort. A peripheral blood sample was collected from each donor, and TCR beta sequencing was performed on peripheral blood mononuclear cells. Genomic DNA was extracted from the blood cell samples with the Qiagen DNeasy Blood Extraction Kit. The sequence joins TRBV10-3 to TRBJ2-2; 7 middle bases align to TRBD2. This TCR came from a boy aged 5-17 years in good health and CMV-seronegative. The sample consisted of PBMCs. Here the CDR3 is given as CAIMGRETNTGELFF. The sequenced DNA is TGTGCCATCATGGGGCGGGAGACGAACACCGGGGAGCTGTTTTTT.